This section outlines one T cell receptor beta chain sequence together with its context. Its antigen is undetermined. Preparation of the TCRbeta library was carried out with unique molecular identifiers. A single record per CDR3 protein comes from TCRdb applying MiXCR to the PCR reads. Of fewer than 1 million distinct CDR3 sequences in the sample, about 15% are singletons; the top ten hold about 5%. This record comes from a study of T-cell reconstitution after alpha-beta-depleted transplantation in children. Study-wide results and caveats: Several hundred rapidly expanded clones from non-depleted graft cells reportedly supplied alpha-beta T cells about two months post-transplant.

CDR3 length equals 13 residues. V lost 3 bases and J 4 bases, leaving 10 bases between the germline ends. The V gene's germline CDR1 is SGHVS and CDR2 FNYEAQ. V gene TRBV7-6 combines with J gene TRBJ2-7, with D unresolved. The receptor comes from a male patient aged 5 to 17 who had a stem cell transplant for acute lymphoblastic leukemia, so the T cells may come from the graft donor. The sample in question was PBMCs, mostly from graft donor cells, obtained 360 days after TCRalphabeta/CD19-depleted stem cell transplant. CDR3 coding DNA: TGTGCCAGCAGCTTCTCACCCCGGTACGAGCAGTACTTC. Protein product: CASSFSPRYEQYF.